Listed below are T cell receptor beta chains from one sample, sequenced in a study of blood T cell repertoires in COVID-19. Generated by immunoSEQ multiplex PCR, the TCRdb table keeps only in-frame clones and is missing some. The sample consists of about 99,000 clones, around 90% of them appearing once. The sample comprised peripheral blood. Source of these receptors: a man in his fifties or sixties in a cohort sampled during active COVID-19. CDR3s leave out the opening cysteine and the closing phenylalanine or tryptophan. The order of the fields is V gene, D gene, CDR3 protein. The D gene is left open where the match is weak.

v_gene: TRBV5-1
d_gene: -
CDR3aa: ASSLGQEGSPLH

v_gene: TRBV5-1
d_gene: -
CDR3aa: ASSLLGAGPQETQY

v_gene: TRBV6-5
d_gene: -
CDR3aa: ASSWRENYGYT

v_gene: TRBV6-2/TRBV6-3
d_gene: -
CDR3aa: ASSYSRRGYT

v_gene: TRBV6-5
d_gene: -
CDR3aa: ASRMTANNEQF

v_gene: TRBV24-1
d_gene: -
CDR3aa: ATQTTGSGSTDTQY

v_gene: TRBV4-3
d_gene: TRBD2
CDR3aa: ASSQTSGGADGELF

v_gene: TRBV6-5
d_gene: -
CDR3aa: ASRQGMNTEAF

v_gene: TRBV19
d_gene: -
CDR3aa: ASSGGGSNTGELF

v_gene: TRBV2
d_gene: TRBD2
CDR3aa: ASGLAGGRETQY

v_gene: TRBV2
d_gene: TRBD2
CDR3aa: ASSDMAGGDTDTQY

v_gene: TRBV24-1
d_gene: -
CDR3aa: ATDSKNTGELF

v_gene: TRBV9
d_gene: -
CDR3aa: ASSVEVGLGSETQY

v_gene: TRBV5-4
d_gene: TRBD2
CDR3aa: ASSKGLETNEQF

v_gene: TRBV6-1
d_gene: TRBD1
CDR3aa: ASSERQGSSNQPQH

v_gene: TRBV28
d_gene: -
CDR3aa: ASTPLGASLLGATNEKLF

v_gene: TRBV25-1
d_gene: -
CDR3aa: ASSPLNEQF

v_gene: TRBV5-5
d_gene: -
CDR3aa: ASSSAGYQETQY

v_gene: TRBV18
d_gene: TRBD1
CDR3aa: ASSPAGQGNMAQH

v_gene: TRBV5-1
d_gene: -
CDR3aa: ASSRDTSRNTEAF

v_gene: TRBV7-2
d_gene: TRBD1
CDR3aa: ASTSGGQPKETQY

v_gene: TRBV7-9
d_gene: -
CDR3aa: ASSSPGSPLH

v_gene: TRBV5-1
d_gene: TRBD1
CDR3aa: ASSPQGADTGELF

v_gene: TRBV6-1
d_gene: -
CDR3aa: ASSEAGHPSTDTQY

v_gene: TRBV7-7
d_gene: -
CDR3aa: ASSPGRGGDEQF

v_gene: TRBV7-8
d_gene: -
CDR3aa: ASSWDTGNQPQH

v_gene: TRBV24-1
d_gene: TRBD2
CDR3aa: ATSDSRGGVTDTQY

v_gene: TRBV6-9
d_gene: -
CDR3aa: ASSYNGSPGYTQY

v_gene: TRBV10-3
d_gene: TRBD1
CDR3aa: AISQGAFTGTEAF

v_gene: TRBV19
d_gene: -
CDR3aa: ASTGAAAQPQH

v_gene: TRBV18
d_gene: -
CDR3aa: ASSPNQGDTLH

v_gene: TRBV6-2/TRBV6-3
d_gene: -
CDR3aa: ASSYTQTTDTQY

v_gene: TRBV6-5
d_gene: -
CDR3aa: ASSYRDTPYEQY

v_gene: TRBV3-1/TRBV3-2
d_gene: -
CDR3aa: ASSQDVSDSPLH

v_gene: TRBV6-5
d_gene: TRBD2
CDR3aa: ASSLSGLDSGELF

v_gene: TRBV29-1
d_gene: -
CDR3aa: SVVQGRDIQY

v_gene: TRBV11-2
d_gene: -
CDR3aa: ASSLGGQGYT

v_gene: TRBV4-1
d_gene: -
CDR3aa: ASSARQGLAGELF

v_gene: TRBV6-5
d_gene: -
CDR3aa: ASSYSSPGREQF

v_gene: TRBV5-1
d_gene: TRBD1
CDR3aa: ASSTGGRDRVSGTEAF

v_gene: TRBV14
d_gene: TRBD2
CDR3aa: ASSQDWSASGLTDTQY

v_gene: TRBV27
d_gene: -
CDR3aa: ASSPRERSTEAF

v_gene: TRBV10-3
d_gene: -
CDR3aa: AISAGDTGQGSTEAF

v_gene: TRBV6-6
d_gene: TRBD2
CDR3aa: ASSILAGGNTGELF

v_gene: TRBV6-5
d_gene: TRBD2
CDR3aa: ASIVAGGTDTQY

v_gene: TRBV6-5
d_gene: TRBD1
CDR3aa: ASSYSGTGGDGYT

v_gene: TRBV7-6
d_gene: -
CDR3aa: ASRHRAPGREANQPQH

v_gene: TRBV18
d_gene: -
CDR3aa: ASSWEAGLKPYEQY